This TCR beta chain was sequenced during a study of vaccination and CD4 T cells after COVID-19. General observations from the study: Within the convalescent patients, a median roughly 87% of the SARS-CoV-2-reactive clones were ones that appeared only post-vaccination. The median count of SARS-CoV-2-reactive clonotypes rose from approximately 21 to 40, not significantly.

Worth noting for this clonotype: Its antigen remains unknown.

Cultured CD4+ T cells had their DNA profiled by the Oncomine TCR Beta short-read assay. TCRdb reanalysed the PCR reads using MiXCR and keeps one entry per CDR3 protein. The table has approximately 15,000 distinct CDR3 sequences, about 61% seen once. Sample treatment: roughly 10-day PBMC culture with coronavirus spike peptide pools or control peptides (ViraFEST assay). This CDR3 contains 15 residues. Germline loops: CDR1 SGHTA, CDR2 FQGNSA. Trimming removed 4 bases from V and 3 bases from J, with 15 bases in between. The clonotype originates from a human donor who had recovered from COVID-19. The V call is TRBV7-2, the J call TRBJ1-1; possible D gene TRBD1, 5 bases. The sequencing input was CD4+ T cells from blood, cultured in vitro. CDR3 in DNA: TGTGCCAGCAGCTGGAGGGGTATTGGGGACACTGAAGCTTTCTTT. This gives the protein CASSWRGIGDTEAFF.